The clone carrying this T cell receptor (beta chain) was detected only once. Its target is unknown. The sample comes from a study of vaccination effects on CD4 cells after COVID-19. TCRdb keeps only in-frame clones here, not all; method: immunoSEQ multiplex PCR. Of about 59,000 clones listed, 75% to 85% are singletons. Sequencing followed a ViraFEST assay step that expanded antigen-specific CD4+ T cells with viral peptide pools. After roughly eleven days in culture, the CD4+ T cells were isolated. Vaccine administered to participants consisted of two doses of either BNT162b2 or mRNA-1273. Fresh IL-2-containing medium replaced half the medium on days 3 and 7. The V gene's germline CDR1 is MGHRA and CDR2 YSYEKL. This CDR3 has 14 amino acids. Trimming took 4 bases from V and 4 from J, leaving 13 bases between them.

The origin of this receptor is a human donor who received a COVID-19 vaccine. The chain employs TRBV4-1 and TRBJ1-1, with D perhaps TRBD1 (6 bases). This specimen consisted of CD4+ T cells from PBMCs cultured with HCoV-OC43 spike peptides, obtained after COVID-19 vaccination. Subset described: HCoV-OC43 spike overlapping peptide pool stimulation. The CDR3 spells CASSPDTGPTEAFF. CDR3 in DNA: TGCGCCAGCAGCCCGGACACAGGGCCCACTGAAGCTTTCTTT.